This paragraph reports one TCR beta chain. This sample is part of a study of tumor-infiltrating lymphocytes in primary liver carcinoma. Across the whole study: The patient population consisted of men and women between 30 and 69 years of age.

The germline CDR1 and CDR2 sequences are SGHAT and FQDESV (reference sequence). V was trimmed by 4 bases and J by 13 bases, leaving 29 bases between them. The length of the CDR3 is 17 residues. From approximately 0.5 ug of total RNA, TCR beta-specific cDNA was reverse-transcribed using a constant-region primer. For TCR beta, libraries were produced by three nested multiplex PCR rounds using slightly modified ARM-PCR. For around 11 cycles apiece, the opening two PCR rounds ran with TRBV1-TRBV30 forward primers and a C-beta reverse primer. TCRdb called the multiplex PCR reads again in MiXCR, with one record for every CDR3 protein. The table records about 210,000 distinct CDR3 sequences, about 82% of them present only once. Unsorted bulk tissue, roughly 20-33 mg of it, served as the source for co-extraction of RNA and DNA. Chronic HBV infection, untreated so far, was present in the patients. Sampling targeted five separate regions of each tumor, which included the tumor centre.

The sequenced sample consisted of tumor tissue from primary liver carcinoma. This rearrangement joins TRBV11-1 to TRBJ2-1; the D gene is possibly TRBD2 (6 bases). The clonotype comes from a man in his forties or fifties with primary liver carcinoma and hepatitis B virus infection. The CDR3 region is CASSSPPGRRAFSEQFF. CDR3 in DNA: TGTGCCAGCAGCTCCCCTCCTGGTAGGAGGGCCTTTAGTGAACAGTTCTTC.